This TCR beta chain came from a study of control samples from healthy donors and cancer patients. This CDR3 has 17 residues. Germline CDR1 and CDR2: SEHNR and FQNEAQ (reference sequence). V was pared by 4 bases and J by 6 bases, with 11 bases of the junction left unmatched. Produced via immunoSEQ multiplex PCR; TCRdb's table is partial and in-frame only. The table lists about 59,000 clones, roughly 90% of them singletons, with less than 2% in the top ten. This clone has a single count. The sequence was obtained from a man between 35 and 55 years old with colorectal cancer. The material sequenced was PBMCs. The V and J genes are TRBV7-9 and TRBJ2-4; 11 nucleotides match TRBD1. CDR3 in amino acids: CASSSQAGQGDLNIQYF. CDR3 nucleotide sequence: TGTGCCAGCAGCTCCCAGGCGGGACAGGGGGACTTAAACATTCAGTACTTC.